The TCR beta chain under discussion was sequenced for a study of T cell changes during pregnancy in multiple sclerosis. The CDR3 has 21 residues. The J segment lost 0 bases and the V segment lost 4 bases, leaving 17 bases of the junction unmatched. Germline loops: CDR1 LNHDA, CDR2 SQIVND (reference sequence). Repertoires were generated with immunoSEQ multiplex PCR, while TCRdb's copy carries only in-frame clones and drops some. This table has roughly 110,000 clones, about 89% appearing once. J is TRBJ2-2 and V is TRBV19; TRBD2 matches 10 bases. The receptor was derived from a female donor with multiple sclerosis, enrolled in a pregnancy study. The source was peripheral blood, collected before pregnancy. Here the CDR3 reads CASSRYIRGSGRFANTGELFF. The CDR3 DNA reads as TGTGCCAGTAGTAGATATATTCGGGGTAGCGGGAGGTTCGCGAACACCGGGGAGCTGTTTTTT.